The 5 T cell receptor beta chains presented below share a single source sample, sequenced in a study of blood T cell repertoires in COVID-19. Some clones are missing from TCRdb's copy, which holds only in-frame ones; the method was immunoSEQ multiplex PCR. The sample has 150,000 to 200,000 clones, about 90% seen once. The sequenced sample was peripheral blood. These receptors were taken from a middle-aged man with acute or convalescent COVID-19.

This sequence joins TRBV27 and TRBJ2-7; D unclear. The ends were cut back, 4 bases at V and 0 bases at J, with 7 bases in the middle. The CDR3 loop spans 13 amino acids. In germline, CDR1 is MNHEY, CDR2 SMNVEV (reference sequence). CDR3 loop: CASSYLSSYEQYF. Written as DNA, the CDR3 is TGTGCCAGCAGTTATCTTAGCTCCTACGAGCAGTACTTC.

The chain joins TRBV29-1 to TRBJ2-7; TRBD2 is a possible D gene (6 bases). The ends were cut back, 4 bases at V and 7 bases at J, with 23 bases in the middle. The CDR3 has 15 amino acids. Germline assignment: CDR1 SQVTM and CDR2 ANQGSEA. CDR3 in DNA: TGCAGCGTTGGGGTTAGCGGCACCCGCAACAGGGAGCAGTACTTC. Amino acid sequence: CSVGVSGTRNREQYF.

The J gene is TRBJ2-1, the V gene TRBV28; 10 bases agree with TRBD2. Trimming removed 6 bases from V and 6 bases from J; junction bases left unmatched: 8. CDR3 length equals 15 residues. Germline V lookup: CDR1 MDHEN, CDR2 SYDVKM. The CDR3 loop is CASRGGTSGINEQFF. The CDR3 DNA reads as TGTGCCAGCAGGGGAGGAACTAGCGGGATCAATGAGCAGTTCTTC.

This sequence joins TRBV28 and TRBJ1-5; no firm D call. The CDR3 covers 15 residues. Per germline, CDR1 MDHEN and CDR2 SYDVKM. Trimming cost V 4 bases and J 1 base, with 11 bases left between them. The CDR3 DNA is TGTGCCAGCAGTTCCCTTAAGAGAAGCAATCAGCCCCAGCATTTT. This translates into CASSSLKRSNQPQHF. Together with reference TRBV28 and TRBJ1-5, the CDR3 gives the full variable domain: DVKVTQSSRYLVKRTGEKVFLECVQDMDHENMFWYRQDPGLGLRLIYFSYDVKMKEKGDIPEGYSVSREKKERFSLILESASTNQTSMYLCASSSLKRSNQPQHFGDGTRLSIL.

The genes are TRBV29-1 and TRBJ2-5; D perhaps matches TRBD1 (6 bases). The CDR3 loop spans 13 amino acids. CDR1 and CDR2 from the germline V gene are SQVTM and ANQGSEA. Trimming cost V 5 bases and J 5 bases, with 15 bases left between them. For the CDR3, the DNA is TGCAGCGTTTGTTATACAGGGTTGGAGACCCAGTACTTC. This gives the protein CSVCYTGLETQYF.